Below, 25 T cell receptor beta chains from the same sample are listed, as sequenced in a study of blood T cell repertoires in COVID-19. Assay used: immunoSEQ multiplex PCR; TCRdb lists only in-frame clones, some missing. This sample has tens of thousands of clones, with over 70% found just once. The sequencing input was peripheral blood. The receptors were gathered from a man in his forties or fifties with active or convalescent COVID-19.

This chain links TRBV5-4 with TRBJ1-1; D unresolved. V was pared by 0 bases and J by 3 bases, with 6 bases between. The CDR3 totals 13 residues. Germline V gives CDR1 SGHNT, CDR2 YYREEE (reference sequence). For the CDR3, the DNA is TGTGCCAGCAGCTTGGCCTCGTACACTGAAGCTTTCTTT. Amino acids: CASSLASYTEAFF.

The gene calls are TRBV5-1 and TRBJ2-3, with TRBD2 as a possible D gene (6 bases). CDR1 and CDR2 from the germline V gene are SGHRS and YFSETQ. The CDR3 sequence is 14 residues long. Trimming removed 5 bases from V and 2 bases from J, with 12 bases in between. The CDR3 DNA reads TGCGCCAGCAGGGCTAGCGCCCTCACAGATACGCAGTATTTT. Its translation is CASRASALTDTQYF.

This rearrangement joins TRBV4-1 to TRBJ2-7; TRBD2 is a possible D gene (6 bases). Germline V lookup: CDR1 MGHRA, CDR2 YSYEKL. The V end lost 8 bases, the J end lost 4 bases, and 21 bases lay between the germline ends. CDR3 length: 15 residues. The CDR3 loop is CASAPGTGETYEQYF. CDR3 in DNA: TGCGCCAGCGCCCCGGGTACGGGAGAGACTTACGAGCAGTACTTC.

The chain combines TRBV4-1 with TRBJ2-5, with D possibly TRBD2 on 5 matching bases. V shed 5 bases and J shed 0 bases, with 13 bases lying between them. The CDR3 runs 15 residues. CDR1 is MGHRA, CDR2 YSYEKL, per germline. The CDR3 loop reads CASSRDAGYQETQYF. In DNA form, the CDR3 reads TGCGCCAGCAGCAGGGATGCGGGTTACCAAGAGACCCAGTACTTC.

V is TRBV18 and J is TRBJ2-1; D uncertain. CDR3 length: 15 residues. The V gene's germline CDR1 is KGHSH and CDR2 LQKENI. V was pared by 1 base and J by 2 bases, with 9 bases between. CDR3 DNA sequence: TGTGCCAGCTCACCACGTGACATCGCCTACAATGAGCAGTTCTTC. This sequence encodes CASSPRDIAYNEQFF. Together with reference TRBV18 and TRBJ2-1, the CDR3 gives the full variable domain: NAGVMQNPRHLVRRRGQEARLRCSPMKGHSHVYWYRQLPEEGLKFMVYLQKENIIDESGMPKERFSAEFPKEGPSILRIQQVVRGDSAAYFCASSPRDIAYNEQFFGPGTRLTVL.

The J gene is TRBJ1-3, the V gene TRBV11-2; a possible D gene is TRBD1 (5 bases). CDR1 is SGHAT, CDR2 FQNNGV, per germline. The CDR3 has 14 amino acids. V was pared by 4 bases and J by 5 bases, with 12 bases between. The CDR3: CASSYTQGRNTIYF. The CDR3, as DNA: TGTGCCAGCAGCTATACCCAGGGCAGAAACACCATATATTTT.

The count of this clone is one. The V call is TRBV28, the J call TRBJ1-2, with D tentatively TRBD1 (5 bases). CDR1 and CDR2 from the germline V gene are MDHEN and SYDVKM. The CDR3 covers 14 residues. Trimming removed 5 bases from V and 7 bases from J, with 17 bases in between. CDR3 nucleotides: TGTGCCAGCAGTCCTATGGGGGGGGTTGCTGGCTACACCTTC. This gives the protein CASSPMGGVAGYTF.

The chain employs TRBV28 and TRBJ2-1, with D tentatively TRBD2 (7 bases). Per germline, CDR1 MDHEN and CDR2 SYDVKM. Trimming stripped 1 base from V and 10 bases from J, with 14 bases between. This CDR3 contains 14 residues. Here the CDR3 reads CASSLFQSGGEQFF. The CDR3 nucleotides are TGTGCCAGCAGTTTATTCCAGTCGGGGGGCGAGCAGTTCTTC.

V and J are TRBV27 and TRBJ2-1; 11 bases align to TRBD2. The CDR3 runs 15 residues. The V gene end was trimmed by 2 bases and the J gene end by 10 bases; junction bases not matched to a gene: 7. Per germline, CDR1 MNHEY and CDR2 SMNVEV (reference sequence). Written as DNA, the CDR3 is TGTGCCAGCAGTTTACTAGCGGGGGGCCCCCAAGAGCAGTTCTTC. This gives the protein CASSLLAGGPQEQFF.

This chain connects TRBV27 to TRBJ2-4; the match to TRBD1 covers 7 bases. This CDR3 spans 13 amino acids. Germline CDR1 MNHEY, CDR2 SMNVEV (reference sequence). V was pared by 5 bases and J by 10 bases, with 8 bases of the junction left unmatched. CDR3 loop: CASSKQGSRIQYF. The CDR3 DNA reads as TGTGCCAGCAGTAAACAGGGGTCCCGTATTCAGTACTTC.

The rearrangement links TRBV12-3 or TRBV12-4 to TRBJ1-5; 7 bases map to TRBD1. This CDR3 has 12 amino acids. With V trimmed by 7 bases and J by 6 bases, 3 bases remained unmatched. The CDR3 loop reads CASKTGFQPQHF. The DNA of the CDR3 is TGTGCCAGCAAGACAGGGTTTCAGCCCCAGCATTTT.

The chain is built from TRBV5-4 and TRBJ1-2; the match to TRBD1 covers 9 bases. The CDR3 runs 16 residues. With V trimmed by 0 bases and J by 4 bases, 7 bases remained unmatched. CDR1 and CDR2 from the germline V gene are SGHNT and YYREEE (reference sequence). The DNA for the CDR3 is TGTGCCAGCAGCTTGGCTCGACAGGGGGGAAGCTATGGCTACACCTTC. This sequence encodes CASSLARQGGSYGYTF.

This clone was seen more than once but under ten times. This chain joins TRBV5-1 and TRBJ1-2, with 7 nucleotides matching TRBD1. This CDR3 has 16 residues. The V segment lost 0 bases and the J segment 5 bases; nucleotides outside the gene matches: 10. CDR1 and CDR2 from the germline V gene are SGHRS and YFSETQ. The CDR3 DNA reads TGCGCCAGCAGCTTGGAGCCAGGACAGGCCCAGTATGGCTACACCTTC. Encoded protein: CASSLEPGQAQYGYTF.

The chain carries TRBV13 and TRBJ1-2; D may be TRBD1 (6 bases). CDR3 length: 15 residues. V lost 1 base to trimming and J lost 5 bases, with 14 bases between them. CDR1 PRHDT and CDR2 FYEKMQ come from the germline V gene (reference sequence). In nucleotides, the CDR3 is TGTGCCAGCAGCTTAGTTTCCCCCGACAGGTATGGCTACACCTTC. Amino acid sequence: CASSLVSPDRYGYTF.

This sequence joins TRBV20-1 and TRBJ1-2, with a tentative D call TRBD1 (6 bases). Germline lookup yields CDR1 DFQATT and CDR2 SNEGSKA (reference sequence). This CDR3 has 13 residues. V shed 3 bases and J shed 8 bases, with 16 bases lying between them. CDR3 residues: CSASFRGVRGYTF. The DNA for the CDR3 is TGCAGTGCTAGTTTCAGGGGAGTTCGGGGCTACACCTTC.

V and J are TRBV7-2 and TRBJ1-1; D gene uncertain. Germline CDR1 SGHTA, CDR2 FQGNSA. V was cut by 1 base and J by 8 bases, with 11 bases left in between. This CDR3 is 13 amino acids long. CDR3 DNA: TGTGCCAGCAGCTTAGTCGGAGACGTGGAAGCTTTCTTT. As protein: CASSLVGDVEAFF.

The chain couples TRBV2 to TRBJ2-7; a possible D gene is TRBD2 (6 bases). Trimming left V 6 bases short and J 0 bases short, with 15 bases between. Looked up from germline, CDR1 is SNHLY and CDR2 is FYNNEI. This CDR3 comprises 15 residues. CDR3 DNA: TGTGCCAGCAGCCGTACTCTAGCGTCCTCCTACGAGCAGTACTTC. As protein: CASSRTLASSYEQYF.

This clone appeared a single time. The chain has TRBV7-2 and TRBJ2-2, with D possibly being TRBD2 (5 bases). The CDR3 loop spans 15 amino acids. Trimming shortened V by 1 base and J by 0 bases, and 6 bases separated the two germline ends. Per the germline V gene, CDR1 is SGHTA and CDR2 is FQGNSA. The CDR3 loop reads CASSLVATNTGELFF. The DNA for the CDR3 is TGTGCCAGCAGCTTAGTAGCGACGAACACCGGGGAGCTGTTTTTT.

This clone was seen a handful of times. As DNA, the CDR3 is TGTGCCAGCAGTTACTCGAGAGCGGGAGGCTACGAGCAGTACTTC. Its protein product is CASSYSRAGGYEQYF. This rearrangement joins TRBV6-5 to TRBJ2-7, with 9 bases identical to TRBD2. Germline assignment: CDR1 MNHEY and CDR2 SVGAGI. Trimming removed 0 bases from V and 3 bases from J; junction bases left unmatched: 3. The CDR3 runs to 15 residues.

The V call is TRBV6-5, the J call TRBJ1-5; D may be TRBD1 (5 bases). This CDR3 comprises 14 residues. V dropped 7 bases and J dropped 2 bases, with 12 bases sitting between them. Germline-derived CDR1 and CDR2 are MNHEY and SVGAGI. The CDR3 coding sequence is TGTGCCAGCATACGGGGGAAGGGCAATCAGCCCCAGCATTTT. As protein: CASIRGKGNQPQHF.

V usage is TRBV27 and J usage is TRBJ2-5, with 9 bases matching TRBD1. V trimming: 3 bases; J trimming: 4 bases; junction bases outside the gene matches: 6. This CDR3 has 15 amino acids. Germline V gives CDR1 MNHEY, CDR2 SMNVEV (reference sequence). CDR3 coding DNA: TGTGCCAGCAGTTTTCAGTGGGACAGGGTAGAGACCCAGTACTTC. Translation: CASSFQWDRVETQYF.

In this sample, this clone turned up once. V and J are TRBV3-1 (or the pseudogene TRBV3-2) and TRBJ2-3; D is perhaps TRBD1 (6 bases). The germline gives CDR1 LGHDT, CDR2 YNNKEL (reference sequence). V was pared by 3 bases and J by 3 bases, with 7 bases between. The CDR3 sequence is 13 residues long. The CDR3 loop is CASSQQGTDTQYF. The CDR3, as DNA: TGTGCCAGCAGCCAGCAGGGGACAGATACGCAGTATTTT.

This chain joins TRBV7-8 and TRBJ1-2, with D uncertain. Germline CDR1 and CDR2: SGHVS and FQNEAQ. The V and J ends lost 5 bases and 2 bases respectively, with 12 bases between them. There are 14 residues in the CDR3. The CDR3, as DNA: TGTGCCAGCAGCCAAACTACACTCAACTATGGCTACACCTTC. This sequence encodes CASSQTTLNYGYTF.

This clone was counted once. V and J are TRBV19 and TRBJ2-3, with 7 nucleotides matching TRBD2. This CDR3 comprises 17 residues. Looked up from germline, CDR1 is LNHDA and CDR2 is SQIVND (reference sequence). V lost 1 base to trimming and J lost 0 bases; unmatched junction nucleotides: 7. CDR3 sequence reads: CASSIGPTRGSTDTQYF. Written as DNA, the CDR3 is TGTGCCAGTAGTATAGGTCCAACGCGGGGGAGCACAGATACGCAGTATTTT. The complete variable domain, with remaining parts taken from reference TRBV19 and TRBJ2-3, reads DGGITQSPKYLFRKEGQNVTLSCEQNLNHDAMYWYRQDPGQGLRLIYYSQIVNDFQKGDIAEGYSVSREKKESFPLTVTSAQKNPTAFYLCASSIGPTRGSTDTQYFGPGTRLTVL.

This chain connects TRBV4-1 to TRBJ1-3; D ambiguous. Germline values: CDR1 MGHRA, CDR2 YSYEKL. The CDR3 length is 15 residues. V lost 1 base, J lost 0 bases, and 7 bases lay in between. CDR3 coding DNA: TGCGCCAGCAGCCAAGGACGGGGCTCTGGAAACACCATATATTTT. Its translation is CASSQGRGSGNTIYF.